A single sample is the source of the 26 T cell receptor beta chains below, sequenced in a study of T cell changes during pregnancy in multiple sclerosis (dated by TCRdb to the late 2010s). The library was prepared using the immunoSEQ multiplex PCR assay. TCRdb stores this immuneACCESS table with in-frame sequences only. Part of the clones is absent; in the studies checked, under half of the shortfall reflects unresolved V genes, and no reason is known for the rest. For this sample there are roughly 47,000 clones; roughly 94% appear just once. Roughly 5.4% of the sample goes to the ten largest clones. Specimen: CD8+ T cells from peripheral blood mononuclear cells, collected before pregnancy. The receptors originated from a female donor with multiple sclerosis, enrolled in a pregnancy study.

The gene calls are TRBV2 and TRBJ2-3; 10 positions match TRBD1. J gave up 3 bases and V 3 bases, and 6 bases lay outside the gene matches. Per the germline V gene, CDR1 is SNHLY and CDR2 is FYNNEI. The CDR3 extends over 16 amino acids. The CDR3 here is CASSEGQGTSTDTQYF. The CDR3 coding sequence is TGTGCCAGCAGTGAGGGACAGGGGACAAGTACAGATACGCAGTATTTT.

The V gene is TRBV2, the J gene TRBJ1-2; 11 nucleotides agree with TRBD1. CDR1 SNHLY and CDR2 FYNNEI come from the germline V gene. The CDR3 runs to 14 residues. The V gene end was trimmed by 2 bases and the J gene end by 6 bases; junction bases not matched to a gene: 2. DNA for the CDR3: TGTGCCAGCAGTGAATGGACAGGGGGCGATGGCTACACCTTC. It translates to CASSEWTGGDGYTF.

The chain employs TRBV28 and TRBJ2-3; D may be TRBD2 (5 bases). The CDR3 has 16 residues. The V gene's germline CDR1 is MDHEN and CDR2 SYDVKM. V gave up 0 bases and J gave up 7 bases, with 17 bases separating them. This chain's CDR3 is CASSLWIKLGGHTQYF. The CDR3 DNA follows: TGTGCCAGCAGTTTATGGATTAAACTAGGAGGTCATACGCAGTATTTT. The whole variable domain, filled in from reference TRBV28 and TRBJ2-3, reads DVKVTQSSRYLVKRTGEKVFLECVQDMDHENMFWYRQDPGLGLRLIYFSYDVKMKEKGDIPEGYSVSREKKERFSLILESASTNQTSMYLCASSLWIKLGGHTQYFGPGTRLTVL.

This clone was detected only once. The chain has TRBV4-1 and TRBJ2-7; D is perhaps TRBD1 (6 bases). CDR1 is MGHRA and CDR2 is YSYEKL in the germline V gene. V gave up 2 bases and J gave up 1 base, with 9 bases separating them. The CDR3 has 14 residues. Here the CDR3 DNA reads TGCGCCAGCAGCCAACCGACAGGATCCTACGAGCAGTACTTC. It is translated as CASSQPTGSYEQYF.

The rearrangement uses TRBV19 and TRBJ2-7, with 7 nucleotides matching TRBD1. V trimming: 5 bases; J trimming: 2 bases; junction bases outside the gene matches: 3. The length of the CDR3 is 13 residues. Germline assignment: CDR1 LNHDA and CDR2 SQIVND (reference sequence). The chain's CDR3 is CASSPGQPYEQYF. The CDR3 DNA sequence: TGTGCCAGTAGTCCGGGACAGCCCTACGAGCAGTACTTC.

V and J are TRBV6-5 and TRBJ2-2, with D uncertain. Per the germline V gene, CDR1 is MNHEY and CDR2 is SVGAGI. The CDR3 length is 15 residues. The V end lost 0 bases, the J end lost 5 bases, and 10 bases lay between the germline ends. The CDR3 nucleotides are TGTGCCAGCAGTTACTCGGGTGCCGGGACCGGGGAGCTGTTTTTT. Residues: CASSYSGAGTGELFF.

J is TRBJ1-2 and V is TRBV5-6, with 8 nucleotides matching TRBD1. CDR1 is SGHDT, CDR2 YYEEEE, per germline. The CDR3 sequence is 16 residues long. The V and J ends lost 0 bases and 8 bases, in that order; junction bases with no gene match: 12. CDR3 sequence: CASSLVPTQGGRGYTF. The CDR3 DNA sequence: TGTGCCAGCAGCTTGGTTCCGACACAGGGGGGTCGAGGCTACACCTTC.

The chain has TRBV28 and TRBJ2-7; 8 nucleotides match TRBD2. This CDR3 has 17 amino acids. The V gene end was trimmed by 2 bases and the J gene end by 4 bases; junction bases not matched to a gene: 13. Germline lookup yields CDR1 MDHEN and CDR2 SYDVKM. The CDR3: CASSLIIKLAGGYEQYF. CDR3 bases: TGTGCCAGCAGTTTAATTATAAAGCTAGCGGGTGGGTACGAGCAGTACTTC.

The chain uses TRBV6-1 and TRBJ2-7, with 7 bases lining up with TRBD1. The CDR3 is made up of 15 amino acids. Germline V gene lookup returns CDR1 MNHNS and CDR2 SASEGT. Trimming took 3 bases from V and 3 from J; bases not matched to a gene: 8. This chain's CDR3 is CASSDATGNLYEQYF. The CDR3 nucleotides are TGTGCCAGCAGTGACGCGACAGGGAACCTCTACGAGCAGTACTTC.

J is TRBJ1-1 and V is TRBV30; D is unresolved. Germline V CDR1 and CDR2: GTSNPN, SVGIG (reference sequence). This CDR3 region has 12 residues. Trimming cost V 2 bases and J 5 bases, with 9 bases left between them. This CDR3 is CAWSLGRTEAFF. CDR3 in DNA: TGTGCCTGGAGTCTAGGGAGGACTGAAGCTTTCTTT. Drawing the rest from reference TRBV30 and TRBJ1-1, the complete variable domain is SQTIHQWPATLVQPVGSPLSLECTVEGTSNPNLYWYRQAAGRGLQLLFYSVGIGQISSEVPQNLSASRPQDRQFILSSKKLLLSDSGFYLCAWSLGRTEAFFGQGTRLTVV.

This chain links TRBV6-6 with TRBJ2-3; 13 nucleotides match TRBD2. Germline lookup yields CDR1 MNHNY and CDR2 SVGAGI (reference sequence). Trimming took 5 bases from V and 2 from J; bases not matched to a gene: 4. CDR3 size: 16 residues. The CDR3 DNA sequence: TGTGCCAGCAGTACGGGACTAGCGGGGAACACAGATACGCAGTATTTT. Residues: CASSTGLAGNTDTQYF.

V usage is TRBV28 and J usage is TRBJ1-1; 7 bases align to TRBD1. CDR3 length: 14 amino acids. Germline values: CDR1 MDHEN, CDR2 SYDVKM. V lost 6 bases, J lost 0 bases, and 4 bases stayed unmatched. The CDR3 DNA reads TGTGCCAGCAGCAATACAGGGGTGAACACTGAAGCTTTCTTT. Protein sequence: CASSNTGVNTEAFF.

J is TRBJ2-1 and V is TRBV7-8; the match to TRBD2 covers 13 bases. The CDR3 totals 17 residues. The junction had 7 bases not matched to a gene; V was cut back by 4 bases and J by 4 bases. The germline V gene has CDR1 SGHVS and CDR2 FQNEAQ. In DNA, the CDR3 is TGTGCCAGCAGCTCTTCCGGGACTAGCGGGAAGTACAATGAGCAGTTCTTC. Protein: CASSSSGTSGKYNEQFF. The full variable domain, its missing parts supplied by reference TRBV7-8 and TRBJ2-1, is GAGVSQSPRYKVAKRGQDVALRCDPISGHVSLFWYQQALGQGPEFLTYFQNEAQLDKSGLPSDRFFAERPEGSVSTLKIQRTQQEDSAVYLCASSSSGTSGKYNEQFFGPGTRLTVL.

Comment on this clone: The same CDR3 is also encoded by other DNA sequences in this sample. This chain uses TRBV19 with TRBJ2-7, with TRBD1 matching 9 bases. With V trimmed by 5 bases and J by 2 bases, 4 bases remained unmatched. The CDR3 is 14 amino acids. The germline CDR1 and CDR2 sequences are LNHDA and SQIVND (reference sequence). The chain's CDR3 is CASSPGTGTYEQYF. CDR3 nucleotides: TGTGCCAGTAGTCCCGGGACAGGGACCTACGAGCAGTACTTC.

This sequence joins TRBV9 and TRBJ2-3; D uncertain. The length of the CDR3 is 12 residues. Trimming took 0 bases from V and 5 from J, leaving 4 bases between them. Germline values: CDR1 SGDLS, CDR2 YYNGEE. The CDR3 reads CASSVGQDTQYF. The CDR3 nucleotides are TGTGCCAGCAGCGTAGGTCAAGATACGCAGTATTTT.

V and J are TRBV30 and TRBJ2-2; D might be TRBD1 (5 bases). This CDR3 contains 11 residues. Germline CDR1 and CDR2: GTSNPN and SVGIG (reference sequence). Trimming cost V 7 bases and J 3 bases, with 6 bases left between them. CDR3 in amino acids: CAFRDTGELFF. DNA of the CDR3: TGTGCCTTCAGGGACACCGGGGAGCTGTTTTTT. The full variable domain, rest sourced from reference TRBV30 and TRBJ2-2, is SQTIHQWPATLVQPVGSPLSLECTVEGTSNPNLYWYRQAAGRGLQLLFYSVGIGQISSEVPQNLSASRPQDRQFILSSKKLLLSDSGFYLCAFRDTGELFFGEGSRLTVL.

This clone showed up just once. The chain links TRBV25-1 to TRBJ1-2; 7 positions agree with TRBD1. V shed 6 bases and J 4 bases; nucleotides not matched to a gene: 11. Germline V lookup: CDR1 MGHDK, CDR2 SYGVNS. CDR3 length: 15 residues. The CDR3 DNA is TGTGCCAGCAGGTCTTCGACAGGGACTTCCTATGGCTACACCTTC. It is translated as CASRSSTGTSYGYTF.

The genes are TRBV29-1 and TRBJ2-1; the D gene is possibly TRBD1 (5 bases). The CDR3 contains 9 residues. Germline V gene data show CDR1 as SQVTM and CDR2 as ANQGSEA. Trimming took 6 bases from V and 10 from J, leaving 7 bases between them. The CDR3 nucleotides read TGCAGCGTAGGGGTCGAGCAGTTCTTC. Its protein product is CSVGVEQFF.

The chain is built from TRBV29-1 and TRBJ2-3; D may be TRBD2 (5 bases). V was pared by 4 bases and J by 0 bases, with 14 bases between. The CDR3 length is 15 residues. In germline, CDR1 is SQVTM, CDR2 ANQGSEA. The CDR3 loop is CSVVAPRTSTDTQYF. CDR3 DNA: TGCAGCGTTGTGGCACCGAGGACTAGCACAGATACGCAGTATTTT.

The DNA of the CDR3 is TGCGCCAGCAGCCCCACCCTGCCGGGGGGAAGCAATCAGCCCCAGCATTTT. This sequence encodes CASSPTLPGGSNQPQHF. The V call is TRBV4-1, the J call TRBJ1-5; weak D call: TRBD1 (5 bases). The CDR3 has 17 amino acids. Germline CDR1 is MGHRA and CDR2 is YSYEKL. The ends were cut back, 4 bases at V and 1 base at J, with 17 bases in the middle.

The rearrangement uses TRBV9 and TRBJ2-1; 7 bases agree with TRBD2. The CDR3 is 15 amino acids. With 2 bases clipped from V and 2 bases from J, the junction kept 4 bases outside the gene matches. The germline gives CDR1 SGDLS, CDR2 YYNGEE. CDR3 in DNA: TGTGCCAGCAGCGTGTCTAGCGGTACCTACAATGAGCAGTTCTTC. It codes for CASSVSSGTYNEQFF.

The chain uses TRBV27 and TRBJ2-2; D might be TRBD2 (6 bases). V lost 6 bases, J lost 7 bases, and 9 bases lay in between. This CDR3 is 12 amino acids long. Germline CDR1 is MNHEY and CDR2 is SMNVEV (reference sequence). Written as DNA, the CDR3 is TGTGCCAGCAGCCCGGGAGTCGGGGAGCTGTTTTTT. It codes for CASSPGVGELFF.

The rearrangement joins TRBV5-1 to TRBJ1-2, with D perhaps TRBD1 (5 bases). CDR1 and CDR2 (germline): SGHRS, YFSETQ. Trimming removed 0 bases from V and 5 bases from J, with 5 bases in between. This CDR3 has 12 amino acids. The CDR3 region is CASSLEGYGYTF. Here the CDR3 DNA reads TGCGCCAGCAGCTTGGAGGGGTATGGCTACACCTTC.

The chain is built from TRBV27 and TRBJ2-1; D is unclear. CDR1 and CDR2 from the germline V gene are MNHEY and SMNVEV (reference sequence). This CDR3 is built from 17 residues. V lost 2 bases and J lost 9, with 23 bases in between. CDR3 protein: CASSLGSSLKAVTEQFF. The CDR3 bases are TGTGCCAGCAGTTTAGGTTCGTCCCTGAAGGCGGTCACTGAGCAGTTCTTC.

The CDR3 reads CASSPKQMNTEAFF. CDR3 sequence (DNA): TGTGCCAGCAGCCCTAAACAGATGAACACTGAAGCTTTCTTT. V and J are TRBV9 and TRBJ1-1, with D unresolved. Per germline, CDR1 SGDLS and CDR2 YYNGEE. This CDR3 has 14 amino acids. V shed 4 bases and J shed 0 bases, with 10 bases lying between them. The whole variable domain, filled in from reference TRBV9 and TRBJ1-1, reads DSGVTQTPKHLITATGQRVTLRCSPRSGDLSVYWYQQSLDQGLQFLIQYYNGEERAKGNILERFSAQQFPDLHSELNLSSLELGDSALYFCASSPKQMNTEAFFGQGTRLTVV.

The rearrangement uses TRBV5-5 and TRBJ2-2; 7 nucleotides match TRBD2. CDR1 and CDR2 from the germline V gene are SGHKS and YYEKEE (reference sequence). The V segment lost 2 bases and the J segment 4 bases; nucleotides outside the gene matches: 2. CDR3 length: 14 amino acids. The CDR3 is CASSLGTTTGELFF. The DNA of the CDR3 is TGTGCCAGCAGCTTAGGGACTACCACCGGGGAGCTGTTTTTT.